Shown below are 30 T cell receptor beta chains from a single sample sequenced in a study of PD-1 blockade in mismatch repair-deficient tumors. The method was immunoSEQ multiplex PCR; TCRdb's version includes in-frame clones alone and lacks a portion of them. The sample holds tens of thousands of clones, roughly 80% seen once. Sequencing used peripheral blood, obtained 44 weeks after starting pembrolizumab. The receptors derive from an adult with mismatch repair-deficient cancer.

The sample holds a few counts of this clone. The same CDR3 can be traced to other DNA sequences in this sample. The V gene is TRBV19, the J gene TRBJ2-1, with 8 bases identical to TRBD1. The CDR3 contains 14 residues. Trimming took 4 bases from V and 7 from J; bases not matched to a gene: 6. CDR1 and CDR2 from the germline V gene are LNHDA and SQIVND (reference sequence). The CDR3 loop is CASSNQGARNEQFF. Here the CDR3 DNA reads TGTGCCAGTAGTAACCAGGGGGCAAGGAATGAGCAGTTCTTC.

This clone has ten or more counts. The J gene is TRBJ1-1, the V gene TRBV6-1; 7 positions agree with TRBD1. The CDR3 consists of 12 residues. CDR1 is MNHNS and CDR2 is SASEGT in the germline V gene. V lost 7 bases, J lost 1 base, and 0 bases stayed unmatched. The CDR3 sequence: CASNRGNTEAFF. For the CDR3, the DNA is TGTGCCAGCAACAGGGGGAACACTGAAGCTTTCTTT.

The chain recombines TRBV27 with TRBJ2-7; D tentatively reads TRBD1 or TRBD2 (5 bases each). Germline CDR1 reads MNHEY; CDR2 reads SMNVEV (reference sequence). V lost 8 bases, J lost 10 bases, and 12 bases lay in between. The CDR3 consists of 10 residues. DNA for the CDR3: TGTGCCAGCGGTTGGGACCGTCAGTACTTC. This sequence encodes CASGWDRQYF.

This clone was seen only once. The V gene is TRBV6-1, the J gene TRBJ1-1; D is undetermined. CDR3 length: 13 residues. Per germline, CDR1 MNHNS and CDR2 SASEGT. V lost 7 bases and J lost 2, with 11 bases in between. This CDR3 reads CASKVTGNTEAFF. The DNA of the CDR3 is TGTGCCAGCAAAGTCACGGGTAACACTGAAGCTTTCTTT.

This chain joins TRBV5-1 and TRBJ1-1; unclear D gene. This CDR3 contains 15 residues. V lost 0 bases, J lost 5 bases, and 14 bases lay in between. Germline CDR1 is SGHRS and CDR2 is YFSETQ. CDR3 DNA: TGCGCCAGCAGCTTGGTCGGGGAGGTGGGTACTGAAGCTTTCTTT. Translation: CASSLVGEVGTEAFF.

The CDR3: CAISQGGTEAFF. The DNA for the CDR3 is TGTGCCATCAGCCAGGGGGGGACTGAAGCTTTCTTT. The rearrangement joins TRBV10-3 to TRBJ1-1, with 7 bases identical to TRBD1. The CDR3 has 12 amino acids. Germline trimming cut 6 bases from V and 5 bases from J; bases unmatched to any gene: 3. Germline CDR1 and CDR2: ENHRY and SYGVKD.

This clone has just a few counts. The chain carries TRBV10-3 and TRBJ2-7; 7 bases map to TRBD1. The CDR3 totals 18 residues. CDR1 and CDR2 from the germline V gene are ENHRY and SYGVKD. The V segment lost 6 bases and the J segment 1 base; nucleotides outside the gene matches: 18. CDR3 coding DNA: TGTGCCATCAGCCCAAGCGGAGGAGACAGGGCCTTTTCCTACGAGCAGTACTTC. Amino acid sequence: CAISPSGGDRAFSYEQYF.

The chain employs TRBV9 and TRBJ2-7; D uncertain. The CDR3 loop spans 17 amino acids. Germline V CDR1 and CDR2: SGDLS, YYNGEE. V was shortened by 4 bases and J by 0 bases, with 20 bases between the two germline ends. CDR3 in amino acids: CASSFNPGSQSSYEQYF. The CDR3, as DNA: TGTGCCAGCAGCTTCAACCCCGGGTCCCAGAGCTCCTACGAGCAGTACTTC.

The CDR3 reads CASSQGPKNTEAFF. In DNA form, the CDR3 reads TGTGCCAGCAGCCAGGGACCGAAGAACACTGAAGCTTTCTTT. The chain uses TRBV5-6 and TRBJ1-1, with D possibly matching TRBD1 (5 bases). Germline CDR1 SGHDT, CDR2 YYEEEE. V lost 4 bases, J lost 1 base, and 11 bases lay in between. The CDR3 loop spans 14 amino acids.

Of note for this clone: Other DNA sequences from this sample encode an identical CDR3 as well. This sequence joins TRBV4-1 and TRBJ2-7, with 11 nucleotides matching TRBD1. Trimming cost V 3 bases and J 3 bases; bases outside gene matches: 1. CDR1 MGHRA and CDR2 YSYEKL come from the germline V gene. The CDR3 totals 14 residues. CDR3 DNA sequence: TGCGCCAGCAGCCAGGGACAGGGGGACTACGAGCAGTACTTC. Amino acids: CASSQGQGDYEQYF.

This clone was found a few times. V is TRBV7-8 and J is TRBJ1-2; D gene uncertain. Germline CDR1 SGHVS, CDR2 FQNEAQ. This CDR3 comprises 13 residues. Trimming shortened V by 1 base and J by 7 bases, and 10 bases separated the two germline ends. The CDR3 region is CASSLDRARGYTF. The CDR3 bases are TGTGCCAGCAGCTTAGACCGGGCGCGTGGCTACACCTTC.

V usage is TRBV19 and J usage is TRBJ2-5, with 9 bases lining up with TRBD2. The end of the DNA aligns better with TRBJ2-7, so the J call may be wrong. CDR3 length equals 12 residues. In germline, CDR1 is LNHDA, CDR2 SQIVND (reference sequence). The CDR3 is CASSSGNYEQYF. In DNA form, the CDR3 reads TGTGCCAGTTCTAGCGGGAACTACGAGCAGTACTTC.

In this sample, this clone turned up a few times. The chain uses TRBV6-1 and TRBJ1-5, with a tentative D call TRBD1 (6 bases). CDR1 is MNHNS and CDR2 is SASEGT in the germline V gene. The CDR3 length is 15 residues. Trimming pared 4 bases from V and 6 bases from J, leaving 16 bases between. CDR3 in amino acids: CASSVMGLDSQPQHF. DNA for the CDR3: TGTGCCAGCAGTGTAATGGGTTTGGACAGTCAGCCCCAGCATTTT.

The gene calls are TRBV6-1 and TRBJ1-1; tentative D call: TRBD1 (6 bases). V was clipped by 7 bases and J by 1 base, with 10 bases between them. The germline CDR1 and CDR2 sequences are MNHNS and SASEGT. The CDR3 extends over 13 amino acids. Written as DNA, the CDR3 is TGTGCCAGCACCCTACAGGGGAACACTGAAGCTTTCTTT. Protein product: CASTLQGNTEAFF.

The chain combines TRBV4-2 with TRBJ2-7, with 8 bases lining up with TRBD2. CDR3 length: 17 residues. V gave up 0 bases and J gave up 0 bases; unmatched junction bases: 7. CDR1 and CDR2 from the germline V gene are LGHNA and YNFKEQ. The CDR3 DNA reads as TGTGCCAGCAGCCAAGACAAAGGGACTAGGGGCTCCTACGAGCAGTACTTC. Translating gives CASSQDKGTRGSYEQYF.

The chain employs TRBV19 and TRBJ1-2, with D perhaps matching TRBD1 (5 bases). The length of the CDR3 is 17 residues. CDR1 LNHDA and CDR2 SQIVND come from the germline V gene (reference sequence). V lost 5 bases to trimming and J lost 5 bases, with 24 bases between them. In DNA form, the CDR3 reads TGTGCCAGTAGTGGTCGGTTTACGGGGCGGCTGTCGTATGGCTACACCTTC. Protein: CASSGRFTGRLSYGYTF.

CDR3: CASSLTALAPDTQYF. CDR3 bases: TGTGCCAGCAGCTTAACGGCCCTTGCTCCAGATACGCAGTATTTT. The chain carries TRBV7-3 and TRBJ2-3; D is ambiguous. With 0 bases removed from V and 4 bases from J, the gap between germline ends came to 11 bases. The CDR3 loop spans 15 amino acids. The germline V gene encodes CDR1 SGHTA and CDR2 FQGTGA.

The genes are TRBV2 and TRBJ2-3, with unresolved D. The CDR3 runs to 13 residues. Trimming pared 1 base from V and 0 bases from J, leaving 2 bases between. CDR1 is SNHLY and CDR2 is FYNNEI in the germline V gene. CDR3: CASSEGSTDTQYF. For the CDR3, the DNA is TGTGCCAGCAGTGAAGGGAGCACAGATACGCAGTATTTT. The full variable domain, completed using reference TRBV2 and TRBJ2-3, is EPEVTQTPSHQVTQMGQEVILRCVPISNHLYFYWYRQILGQKVEFLVSFYNNEISEKSEIFDDQFSVERPDGSNFTLKIRSTKLEDSAMYFCASSEGSTDTQYFGPGTRLTVL.

CDR3 residues: CASSPPHRGDQKNIQYF. CDR3 DNA sequence: TGTGCCAGCAGCCCTCCTCACAGGGGAGACCAAAAAAACATTCAGTACTTC. The V gene is TRBV14, the J gene TRBJ2-4; 7 nucleotides agree with TRBD1. The CDR3 length is 17 residues. Germline lookup yields CDR1 SGHDN and CDR2 FVKESK. V dropped 4 bases and J dropped 4; count of bases not matched to a gene: 13.

V gene TRBV7-8 combines with J gene TRBJ2-7, with D perhaps matching TRBD1 (6 bases). The CDR3 has 13 amino acids. From germline, CDR1 is SGHVS and CDR2 FQNEAQ. The V and J ends lost 6 bases and 0 bases respectively, with 9 bases between them. The CDR3 DNA is TGTGCCAGCAGACCGACAGGCTCCTACGAGCAGTACTTC. Amino acid sequence: CASRPTGSYEQYF.

The chain is built from TRBV11-3 and TRBJ2-7, with D hard to call. The CDR3 sequence is 14 residues long. Looked up from germline, CDR1 is SGHNT and CDR2 is YENEEA. Deletions cut 3 bases from V and 5 bases from J, with 14 bases between. CDR3 loop: CASSFLRSSNEQYF. CDR3 nucleotide sequence: TGTGCCAGCAGCTTTCTTCGGAGTAGTAACGAGCAGTACTTC.

This clone was recorded a few times. The rearrangement joins TRBV12-5 to TRBJ1-2, with D unresolved. Germline CDR1 LGHNT, CDR2 FRNRAP. This CDR3 has 9 residues. V gave up 8 bases and J gave up 8 bases, with 6 bases separating them. CDR3 sequence reads: CASQEGYTF. CDR3 in DNA: TGTGCTAGTCAAGAGGGCTACACCTTC.

The chain joins TRBV29-1 to TRBJ1-4; D possibly corresponds to TRBD1 (6 bases). The CDR3 extends over 13 amino acids. The germline V gene encodes CDR1 SQVTM and CDR2 ANQGSEA. Between the trimmed V and J ends, which lost 7 bases and 8 bases, there was a span of 17 bases. CDR3 nucleotides: TGCAGCGCGGACCCAGGGGAGGGGGAAAAACTGTTTTTT. Amino acids: CSADPGEGEKLFF.

V and J are TRBV6-5 and TRBJ2-3; no definite D call. The V gene's germline CDR1 is MNHEY and CDR2 SVGAGI. The CDR3 runs to 13 residues. The ends were cut back, 6 bases at V and 2 bases at J, with 9 bases in the middle. The chain's CDR3 is CASSLDSTDTQYF. The CDR3 DNA reads TGTGCCAGCAGCCTCGACTCCACAGATACGCAGTATTTT.

The chain recombines TRBV28 with TRBJ1-5; D is perhaps TRBD1 (6 bases). Germline CDR1 reads MDHEN; CDR2 reads SYDVKM. CDR3 length equals 13 residues. Trimming stripped 7 bases from V and 4 bases from J, with 11 bases between. As DNA, the CDR3 is TGTGCCAGCACTGGGACACTTAATCAGCCCCAGCATTTT. This gives the protein CASTGTLNQPQHF.

In DNA, the CDR3 is TGTGCCAGCAGCCAAGATCCCCCAGGAGCAACTAATGAAAAACTGTTTTTT. It codes for CASSQDPPGATNEKLFF. V gene TRBV4-2 combines with J gene TRBJ1-4; D gene uncertain. This CDR3 spans 17 amino acids. Trimming shortened V by 0 bases and J by 0 bases, and 11 bases separated the two germline ends. In germline, CDR1 is LGHNA, CDR2 YNFKEQ.

The gene calls are TRBV4-1 and TRBJ1-2, with D possibly being TRBD1 (5 bases). The germline V gene has CDR1 MGHRA and CDR2 YSYEKL. Trimming stripped 3 bases from V and 5 bases from J, with 19 bases between. This CDR3 comprises 16 residues. The CDR3 DNA follows: TGCGCCAGCAGCCAGTTCAGAGGAGGGGAAGGATATGGCTACACCTTC. Translation gives CASSQFRGGEGYGYTF.

The chain has TRBV6-6 and TRBJ1-1, with 7 positions matching TRBD1. This CDR3 has 13 amino acids. Germline loops: CDR1 MNHNY, CDR2 SVGAGI (reference sequence). V was pared by 7 bases and J by 7 bases, with 9 bases of the junction left unmatched. The CDR3 loop reads CASTLQGGVEAFF. The CDR3 bases are TGTGCCAGCACCCTTCAAGGGGGCGTTGAAGCTTTCTTT.

About this clone: At the DNA level, this CDR3 is encoded by other sequences in the same sample as well. The chain recombines TRBV6-1 with TRBJ2-6; no clear D. The CDR3 is 14 amino acids. CDR1 MNHNS and CDR2 SASEGT come from the germline V gene. V gave up 9 bases and J gave up 0 bases, with 9 bases separating them. The CDR3 loop is CASTFSSGANVLTF. The DNA for the CDR3 is TGTGCCAGTACATTCAGCTCTGGGGCCAACGTCCTGACTTTC.

The chain couples TRBV27 to TRBJ2-7, with D perhaps matching TRBD1 (6 bases). The CDR3 contains 13 residues. The V end was cut by 8 bases, the J end by 1 base, with 12 bases between. In germline, CDR1 is MNHEY, CDR2 SMNVEV (reference sequence). The CDR3 nucleotides are TGTGCCAGCTCTATTACAGGGTCCTACGAGCAGTACTTC. Its protein is CASSITGSYEQYF.